The 2 T cell receptor beta chains below all came from one sample that was sequenced in a study of beta chain features in type 1 diabetes. Study outcomes and limitations: Significant though moderate, a shortening of TCRB CDR3s appeared in all four CD4+ subsets of Type 1 diabetes patients.

Investigators reverse transcribed all isolated RNA, so they sequenced expressed TCRB transcripts. Libraries were prepared by immunoSEQ multiplex PCR; TCRdb keeps only in-frame clonotypes and omits some of them. The table shows some 150,000 clones, with 10% to 15% occurring only once. These TCRs are of unknown antigen specificity. Sequencing used central memory CD4+ T cells from blood. Receptors were obtained from a man aged 18 to 30 with type 1 diabetes.

This clone showed up many times. The V call is TRBV5-1, the J call TRBJ2-3; perhaps D is TRBD1 or TRBD2 (5 bases each). The V end was cut by 3 bases, the J end by 4 bases, with 15 bases between. The V gene's germline CDR1 is SGHRS and CDR2 YFSETQ. This CDR3 is built from 15 residues. The CDR3: CASSSGTTAADTQYF. The CDR3 nucleotides read TGCGCCAGCAGCTCCGGGACCACAGCAGCAGATACGCAGTATTTT.

The chain recombines TRBV5-1 with TRBJ2-1; unclear D gene. This CDR3 is built from 13 residues. Trimming stripped 4 bases from V and 3 bases from J, with 8 bases between. Looked up from germline, CDR1 is SGHRS and CDR2 is YFSETQ. The CDR3 spells CASSPNGYNEQFF. The CDR3 DNA is TGCGCCAGCAGCCCGAATGGCTACAATGAGCAGTTCTTC.